One and the same sample provided the 2 T cell receptor beta chains below, sequenced in a study of cytomegalovirus exposure and HLA in healthy donors. In the PCR, 60 Vbeta and 13 Jbeta primers were used. Generated by immunoSEQ multiplex PCR, the TCRdb table keeps only in-frame clones and is missing some. The sample records tens of thousands of clones, 65% to 75% being singletons. Sequencing was carried out using PBMCs. The receptors here all came from a man younger than 45 in good health and CMV-seronegative.

The rearrangement joins TRBV4-2 to TRBJ1-6; TRBD1 might be the D (5 bases). Germline V lookup: CDR1 LGHNA, CDR2 YNFKEQ. The CDR3 loop spans 16 amino acids. V dropped 0 bases and J dropped 5 bases, with 11 bases sitting between them. This chain's CDR3 is CASSQEGRGNNSPLHF. The CDR3 DNA follows: TGTGCCAGCAGCCAAGAAGGGAGGGGTAATAATTCACCCCTCCACTTT.

V gene TRBV4-1 combines with J gene TRBJ1-2; TRBD1 aligns across 11 bases. The germline gives CDR1 MGHRA, CDR2 YSYEKL. V lost 4 bases, J lost 4 bases, and 2 bases stayed unmatched. CDR3 length: 14 amino acids. DNA for the CDR3: TGCGCCAGCAGCCGCGGACAGGGGGCCTATGGCTACACCTTC. Amino acids: CASSRGQGAYGYTF.